This TCR beta chain was identified during a study of cytomegalovirus exposure and HLA in healthy donors. The PCR had 60 Vbeta and 13 Jbeta primers. Measured with immunoSEQ multiplex PCR; TCRdb has only the in-frame clones, and not every one. The data contain 200,000 to 250,000 clones, around 83% of them singletons. Study outcomes and limitations: Being productive about 87% or about 30% of the time was typical of most TCR beta V segments in an earlier analysis.

As concerns this clone: Its specificity is not known.

This CDR3 region has 16 residues. Per germline, CDR1 SGHVS and CDR2 FQNEAQ. V dropped 6 bases and J dropped 1; count of bases not matched to a gene: 10. The TCR originated in a girl aged 10-17 years in good health and CMV-seronegative. The V call is TRBV7-8, the J call TRBJ2-3; 7 nucleotides align to TRBD2. Material for sequencing was PBMCs. The DNA for the CDR3 is TGTGCCAGCAGTCCTCGGGGCGGGGGAGGCACAGATACGCAGTATTTT. Its protein is CASSPRGGGGTDTQYF.